This TCR beta chain was identified during a study of blood T cell repertoires in COVID-19. Study overall: Italy, Spain and the United States were the sources of the convalescent and acute COVID-19 samples. PBMCs, B-cell-depleted T cells, or T cells provided the cDNA or gDNA that made up the material.

This CDR3 is built from 15 residues. The V segment lost 6 bases and the J segment 6 bases; nucleotides outside the gene matches: 9. From germline, CDR1 is MNHEY and CDR2 SVGAGI. The repertoire was sequenced with immunoSEQ multiplex PCR; TCRdb's copy has only in-frame clones and lacks some. The sample records about 130,000 clones, about 83% being singletons. The receptor comes from a man aged 35-49 years with active or convalescent COVID-19. The rearrangement joins TRBV6-5 to TRBJ2-2, with 8 bases lining up with TRBD1. Sequenced sample: peripheral blood. In nucleotides, the CDR3 is TGTGCCAGCAGCGGTGGACAGGGCCTCCCCGGGGAGCTGTTTTTT. It translates to CASSGGQGLPGELFF.